Included here is one T cell receptor (beta chain) sequence, with context. Its antigen remains unknown. This CDR3 has 15 residues. Per the germline V gene, CDR1 is SGHKS and CDR2 is YYEKEE (reference sequence). The ends were cut back, 4 bases at V and 3 bases at J, with 16 bases in the middle. The sample belongs to a study of T cell repertoires in cytomegalovirus infection. Study-level background: Signatures in public TCR beta sequences pointed to both CMV infection and matching HLA type.

A single record per CDR3 protein comes from TCRdb applying MiXCR to the reads. The table has hundreds of thousands of distinct CDR3 sequences, 35% to 40% seen once; the top ten hold roughly 2.9%. General study points: The cumulative frequency of public TCR beta families identified carriers of CMV plus the relevant HLA. HLA-C-restricted CMV clonotypes gave the most frequent clonotype in two of eight donors.

Sequencing input: PBMCs. This receptor was identified in a human donor in good health (CMV status not recorded). Some clones in this sample may be carry-over from other donors' samples. The rearrangement links TRBV5-5 to TRBJ1-1, with D maybe TRBD1 (5 bases). The CDR3 DNA reads as TGTGCCAGCAGCCCGGCGGGAATGGGGCACACTGAAGCTTTCTTT. Translation gives CASSPAGMGHTEAFF.